This TCR beta chain was identified during a study of CXCR3-negative and CXCR3-positive naive CD8 T cells. Study summary: Each library gave roughly 1.4 +/- 0.3 million of approximately 150 million TRB reads.

The authors prepared UMI-labeled TRB cDNA libraries by 5' RACE. One entry per CDR3 protein, without DNA, is what TCRdb gives after re-calling the 5' RACE reads. The sample table sets out approximately 96,000 distinct CDR3 sequences. As regards this clonotype: Its antigen is still unknown.

Study observations and caveats: TRBV-TRBJ usage matched between naive CXCR3-negative and CXCR3-positive cells but not between memory cells. Partially decreased CXCR3 expression was recorded after cryopreservation, and fresh PBMCs were used in most assays. TRB CDR3s of CXCR3-positive naive cells were more hydrophobic than those of CXCR3-negative naive cells. Both naive subsets had comparably high diversity; memory CD8+ cells much lower.

The CDR3 spans 19 residues. Germline CDR1 reads MNHEY; CDR2 reads SVGEGT. The source of this sequence is a human donor in good health. Some clones in this sample may be carry-over from other donors' samples. The V and J genes are TRBV6-2 or TRBV6-3 and TRBJ2-2; there is no DNA to check the TCRdb D call of TRBD2. The sequencing sample was made of naive CXCR3+ CD8+ T cells from blood. Subset reported: CD45RO-CCR7+CD27+CD95- naive CD8+ T cells expressing CXCR3 (TNR3+). CDR3 residues: CASSSSIIETSGNTGELFF.